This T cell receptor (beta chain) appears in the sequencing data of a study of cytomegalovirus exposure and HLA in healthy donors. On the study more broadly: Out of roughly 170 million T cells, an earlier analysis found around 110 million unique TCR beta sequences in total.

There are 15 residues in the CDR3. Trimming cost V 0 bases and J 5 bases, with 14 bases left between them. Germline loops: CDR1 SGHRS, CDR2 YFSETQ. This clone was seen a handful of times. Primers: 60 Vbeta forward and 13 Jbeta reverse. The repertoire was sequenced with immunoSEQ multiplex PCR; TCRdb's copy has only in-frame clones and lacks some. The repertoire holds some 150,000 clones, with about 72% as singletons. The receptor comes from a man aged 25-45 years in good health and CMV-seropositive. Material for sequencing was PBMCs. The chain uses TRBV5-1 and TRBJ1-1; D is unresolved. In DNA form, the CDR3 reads TGCGCCAGCAGCTTGGAGGGAGGGAGGACGACTGAAGCTTTCTTT. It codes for CASSLEGGRTTEAFF. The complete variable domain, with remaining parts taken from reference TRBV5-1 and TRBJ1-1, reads KAGVTQTPRYLIKTRGQQVTLSCSPISGHRSVSWYQQTPGQGLQFLFEYFSETQRNKGNFPGRFSGRQFSNSRSEMNVSTLELGDSALYLCASSLEGGRTTEAFFGQGTRLTVV.